These 26 T cell receptor beta chains share one sample of origin, sequenced in a study of radiotherapy plus CTLA-4 blockade in lung cancer. Method: immunoSEQ multiplex PCR; TCRdb's copy keeps in-frame clones and lacks some. The top ten hold 4% of the sample, which has roughly 32,000 clones, 70% seen once. This specimen was peripheral blood, taken from a patient treated with radiotherapy plus ipilimumab. These receptors were taken from a human donor with non-small cell lung cancer who had stable disease on radiotherapy plus ipilimumab.

In nucleotides, the CDR3 is TGTGCCAGCAGCCAAAACAATGAGCAGTTCTTC. It is translated as CASSQNNEQFF. V and J are TRBV4-2 and TRBJ2-1, with D unresolved. The CDR3 contains 11 residues. Trimming took off 2 bases at V and 5 bases at J, with 1 base between the two ends. Per the germline V gene, CDR1 is LGHNA and CDR2 is YNFKEQ.

By proportion, this clone is medium-sized. This chain connects TRBV7-9 to TRBJ2-1; D is unresolved. There are 11 residues in the CDR3. V lost 1 base and J 9 bases, leaving 4 bases between the germline ends. The germline CDR1 and CDR2 sequences are SEHNR and FQNEAQ (reference sequence). CDR3 residues: CASSLVAEQFF. The CDR3 nucleotides are TGTGCCAGCAGCTTAGTCGCTGAGCAGTTCTTC.

The CDR3 loop reads CASSLGTYEQYF. CDR3 coding DNA: TGCGCCAGCAGCTTGGGGACCTACGAGCAGTACTTC. The V and J genes are TRBV5-1 and TRBJ2-7; D gene uncertain. Germline CDR1 SGHRS, CDR2 YFSETQ. The CDR3 contains 12 residues. V shed 0 bases and J shed 2 bases, with 3 bases lying between them.

This chain joins TRBV5-6 and TRBJ2-7; D is unresolved. Germline V gene sequence: CDR1 SGHDT, CDR2 YYEEEE. V was shortened by 5 bases and J by 10 bases, with 13 bases between the two germline ends. The length of the CDR3 is 11 residues. DNA for the CDR3: TGTGCCAGCAGTCTTGGGGATGTCCAGTACTTC. It translates to CASSLGDVQYF.

This clone was observed a few times. The V call is TRBV6-4, the J call TRBJ1-1; D remains ambiguous. The CDR3 is 13 amino acids. Trimming shortened V by 4 bases and J by 0 bases, and 6 bases separated the two germline ends. Germline V gene sequence: CDR1 MRHNA, CDR2 SNTAGT. Here the CDR3 DNA reads TGTGCCAGCAGTGTCAAGTTGAACACTGAAGCTTTCTTT. It codes for CASSVKLNTEAFF.

V usage is TRBV6-1 and J usage is TRBJ1-1; D might be TRBD1 (6 bases). Per germline, CDR1 MNHNS and CDR2 SASEGT. Trimming shortened V by 6 bases and J by 8 bases, and 16 bases separated the two germline ends. The CDR3 is 13 amino acids. The CDR3 reads CASSHLDSGEAFF. The CDR3 nucleotides are TGTGCCAGCAGCCATCTGGACAGCGGGGAAGCTTTCTTT.

The chain links TRBV11-3 to TRBJ2-3; the match to TRBD1 covers 7 bases. The germline CDR1 and CDR2 sequences are SGHNT and YENEEA. The CDR3 extends over 13 amino acids. The V gene end was trimmed by 8 bases and the J gene end by 14 bases; junction bases not matched to a gene: 16. The chain's CDR3 is CASDRDSRTGRYF. The CDR3 bases are TGTGCCAGCGATCGGGACAGCAGAACTGGGAGGTATTTT.

This clone is labeled as medium-sized. This chain uses TRBV7-9 with TRBJ2-6; D is unresolved. Germline-derived CDR1 and CDR2 are SEHNR and FQNEAQ (reference sequence). The V end was cut by 5 bases, the J end by 0 bases, with 5 bases between. The CDR3 covers 14 residues. The CDR3 loop is CASSISSGANVLTF. CDR3 bases: TGTGCCAGCAGCATAAGCTCTGGGGCCAACGTCCTGACTTTC.

This clone occurred once. CDR3 in amino acids: CSVCRGLAGEGTDTQYF. The CDR3 region has the DNA TGCAGCGTTTGCCGGGGACTAGCGGGAGAGGGCACAGATACGCAGTATTTT. V usage is TRBV29-1 and J usage is TRBJ2-3, with 14 bases that match TRBD2. From germline, CDR1 is SQVTM and CDR2 ANQGSEA. CDR3 size: 17 residues. The junction had 8 bases not matched to a gene; V was cut back by 5 bases and J by 1 base.

This chain connects TRBV7-9 to TRBJ1-1; 7 nucleotides match TRBD1. CDR1 is SEHNR, CDR2 FQNEAQ, per germline (reference sequence). With 1 base clipped from V and 4 bases from J, the junction kept 3 bases outside the gene matches. CDR3 length: 14 amino acids. The DNA of the CDR3 is TGTGCCAGCAGCTTAGGGGGACAGCTCACTGAAGCTTTCTTT. This codes for CASSLGGQLTEAFF.

The chain employs TRBV7-8 and TRBJ2-5; D is possibly TRBD2 (5 bases). Deletions cut 3 bases from V and 1 base from J, with 18 bases between. Germline V gene data show CDR1 as SGHVS and CDR2 as FQNEAQ. This CDR3 comprises 17 residues. CDR3 protein: CASSFGWGESTQETQYF. CDR3 nucleotide sequence: TGTGCCAGCAGCTTCGGATGGGGAGAGAGTACCCAAGAGACCCAGTACTTC.

CDR3 DNA: TGTGCCAGCAGTTACGGAGGACAGGGGAGCGCGAAAAAACTGTTTTTT. This codes for CASSYGGQGSAKKLFF. The chain carries TRBV6-6 and TRBJ1-4, with 9 nucleotides matching TRBD1. V dropped 2 bases and J dropped 9; count of bases not matched to a gene: 10. The CDR3 totals 16 residues. Per the germline V gene, CDR1 is MNHNY and CDR2 is SVGAGI (reference sequence).

The chain joins TRBV29-1 to TRBJ1-3; 9 bases match TRBD1. After removal of 7 bases from V and 8 bases from J, the junction contained 18 bases not matched to a gene. Germline V CDR1 and CDR2: SQVTM, ANQGSEA. This CDR3 has 16 amino acids. The chain's CDR3 is CSAGGQTGGPGDTIYF. The CDR3 bases are TGCAGCGCTGGGGGCCAGACAGGGGGACCCGGGGACACCATATATTTT.

This clone was counted a few times. The V call is TRBV5-1, the J call TRBJ1-1, with a possible D match to TRBD1 (5 bases). Germline loops: CDR1 SGHRS, CDR2 YFSETQ. This CDR3 has 15 residues. V gave up 0 bases and J gave up 0 bases, with 9 bases separating them. The CDR3 reads CASSLAAGLNTEAFF. The DNA of the CDR3 is TGCGCCAGCAGCTTGGCAGCAGGGTTGAACACTGAAGCTTTCTTT.

The chain links TRBV7-2 to TRBJ2-7; D tentatively fits TRBD1 or TRBD2 (5 bases each). V was clipped by 4 bases and J by 2 bases, with 15 bases between them. The CDR3 runs to 15 residues. Germline V lookup: CDR1 SGHTA, CDR2 FQGNSA. The DNA for the CDR3 is TGTGCCAGCAGCTCAGATGGGGGTGGCACCTACGAGCAGTACTTC. This sequence encodes CASSSDGGGTYEQYF.

In its sample, this clone was seen a few times. The J gene is TRBJ1-5, the V gene TRBV2, with D possibly TRBD1 on 5 matching bases. CDR1 and CDR2 from the germline V gene are SNHLY and FYNNEI. V lost 6 bases and J 3 bases, leaving 12 bases between the germline ends. The CDR3 spans 14 residues. For the CDR3, the DNA is TGTGCCAGCAGGCGTGGGGGGAACAATCAGCCCCAGCATTTT. This sequence encodes CASRRGGNNQPQHF.

The chain combines TRBV21-1 with TRBJ2-1; the table gives TRBD2 as D, unverified against the DNA. TRBV21-1 is termed a pseudogene. The CDR3 sequence is 17 residues long. This chain's CDR3 is CASSKITSSGQGNEQFF. The CDR3 nucleotides are TGTGCCAGCAGCAAAATCACGTCTAGCGGGCAAGGCAATGAGCAGTTCTTC.

The CDR3 loop reads CASRNRAQNTEAFF. DNA for the CDR3: TGCGCCAGCAGAAACAGGGCCCAGAACACTGAAGCTTTCTTT. The genes are TRBV4-1 and TRBJ1-1, with D possibly matching TRBD1 (6 bases). Germline loops: CDR1 MGHRA, CDR2 YSYEKL. V was shortened by 6 bases and J by 1 base, with 12 bases between the two germline ends. The CDR3 loop spans 14 amino acids.

The chain uses TRBV5-1 and TRBJ1-1; TRBD1 aligns across 8 bases. Germline V CDR1 and CDR2: SGHRS, YFSETQ. This CDR3 has 14 amino acids. The trim removed 3 bases at V and 7 bases at J, leaving 8 bases unmatched. The CDR3 spells CASSYGRGPSEAFF. The CDR3 nucleotides read TGCGCCAGCAGCTACGGCAGGGGGCCCAGTGAAGCTTTCTTT.

This clone rates as medium-sized (0.01 to 0.1%). The chain joins TRBV9 to TRBJ1-1; tentative D call: TRBD1 (5 bases). The CDR3 has 15 residues. CDR1 SGDLS and CDR2 YYNGEE come from the germline V gene. Between the trimmed V and J ends, which lost 4 bases and 0 bases, there was a span of 13 bases. CDR3 bases: TGTGCCAGCAGCAAGTTCTGGGGCATGAACACTGAAGCTTTCTTT. Its translation: CASSKFWGMNTEAFF.

This clone is medium-sized by share. This rearrangement joins TRBV7-2 to TRBJ2-6; 13 bases are a match to TRBD2. The germline V gene encodes CDR1 SGHTA and CDR2 FQGNSA. V lost 2 bases and J lost 3; bases outside the gene matches: 1. The CDR3 is made up of 17 amino acids. CDR3 in amino acids: CASSLRLAGGGANVLTF. The CDR3 DNA is TGTGCCAGCAGCTTAAGACTAGCGGGAGGTGGGGCCAACGTCCTGACTTTC.

The rearrangement uses TRBV7-2 and TRBJ1-1, with unresolved D. V dropped 4 bases and J dropped 4 bases, with 7 bases sitting between them. The CDR3 runs to 12 residues. Per the germline V gene, CDR1 is SGHTA and CDR2 is FQGNSA. The CDR3 loop reads CASSYLSTEAFF. The CDR3 DNA reads as TGTGCCAGCAGCTACCTCAGCACTGAAGCTTTCTTT.

The J gene is TRBJ2-7, the V gene TRBV19; D may correspond to TRBD1 or TRBD2 (8 bases each). The germline CDR1 and CDR2 sequences are LNHDA and SQIVND (reference sequence). The CDR3 is 16 amino acids. The V gene lost 5 bases and the J gene lost 2 bases, with 19 bases spanning the gap. The CDR3 nucleotides read TGTGCCAGTAGTCCACAGGGGGTAGCGGGAACCTACGAGCAGTACTTC. Translating gives CASSPQGVAGTYEQYF.

The chain has TRBV7-9 and TRBJ2-2; possibly TRBD1 for D (5 bases). Trimming removed 7 bases from V and 4 bases from J, with 13 bases in between. This CDR3 is 14 amino acids long. Germline CDR1 reads SEHNR; CDR2 reads FQNEAQ (reference sequence). The CDR3 loop reads CASIPGRFTGELFF. The DNA for the CDR3 is TGTGCCAGCATCCCAGGGCGATTCACCGGGGAGCTGTTTTTT.

The chain joins TRBV18 to TRBJ2-6, with D perhaps TRBD1 or TRBD2 (5 bases each). CDR1 is KGHSH and CDR2 is LQKENI in the germline V gene. The CDR3 runs to 17 residues. V was cut by 1 base and J by 0 bases, with 10 bases left in between. The DNA for the CDR3 is TGTGCCAGCTCACCACTGGCAGGGACCTCTGGGGCCAACGTCCTGACTTTC. Protein sequence: CASSPLAGTSGANVLTF.

As DNA, the CDR3 is TGTGCCAGCAGCTCCTATAGCGGGAGGGCCTCAGCTGAGCAGTTCTTC. This translates into CASSSYSGRASAEQFF. V and J are TRBV7-3 and TRBJ2-1, with TRBD2 matching over 11 bases. The CDR3 covers 16 residues. Per germline, CDR1 SGHTA and CDR2 FQGTGA. V was clipped by 4 bases and J by 9 bases; unmatched bases: 11.